The 7 T cell receptor beta chains in this list originate from one sample, sequenced in a study of T cell responses to AZD1222 COVID-19 vaccine. Sequencing used immunoSEQ multiplex PCR; TCRdb keeps in-frame clones, though not all of them. The sample records roughly 180,000 clones, almost 90% being singletons. Sequencing was performed on peripheral blood, taken on day 0 of AZD1222 vaccination. The receptors here all came from an adult in good health.

The chain couples TRBV5-4 to TRBJ1-3; 9 bases line up with TRBD1. After removal of 0 bases from V and 2 bases from J, the junction contained 3 bases not matched to a gene. The CDR3 sequence is 16 residues long. Germline assignment: CDR1 SGHNT and CDR2 YYREEE (reference sequence). DNA for the CDR3: TGTGCCAGCAGCTTGGCTACAGGGGGCCCTGGAAACACCATATATTTT. This gives the protein CASSLATGGPGNTIYF.

The DNA of the CDR3 is TGTGCCAGCAGCTCTCAAAGGGGGGGCGTCACTGAAGCTTTCTTT. Its translation is CASSSQRGGVTEAFF. V usage is TRBV11-2 and J usage is TRBJ1-1; TRBD1 is a possible D gene (6 bases). This CDR3 is 15 amino acids long. V gave up 4 bases and J gave up 4 bases, with 16 bases separating them. Germline CDR1 and CDR2: SGHAT and FQNNGV.

The chain employs TRBV28 and TRBJ1-1, with D tentatively TRBD1 (5 bases). CDR1 is MDHEN and CDR2 is SYDVKM in the germline V gene. The CDR3 is 14 residues long. Trimming took 7 bases from V and 1 from J, leaving 13 bases between them. CDR3 bases: TGTGCCAGCACCTTCGGGACGGCGAACACTGAAGCTTTCTTT. It encodes CASTFGTANTEAFF. Full variable domain (missing parts from reference TRBV28 and TRBJ1-1): DVKVTQSSRYLVKRTGEKVFLECVQDMDHENMFWYRQDPGLGLRLIYFSYDVKMKEKGDIPEGYSVSREKKERFSLILESASTNQTSMYLCASTFGTANTEAFFGQGTRLTVV.

The CDR3, as DNA: TGTGCCAGCAGTTTCACTACAGGGGGCTATGGCTACACCTTC. It translates to CASSFTTGGYGYTF. The chain uses TRBV6-2 or TRBV6-3 and TRBJ1-2, with 8 positions matching TRBD1. Germline V gives CDR1 MNHEY, CDR2 SVGEGT. This CDR3 is 14 amino acids long. V shed 4 bases, J shed 4 bases, and the junction held 5 bases outside the gene matches.

V is TRBV2 and J is TRBJ1-4; D gene uncertain. This CDR3 spans 12 amino acids. Trimming took off 6 bases at V and 7 bases at J, with 9 bases between the two ends. CDR1 and CDR2 (germline): SNHLY, FYNNEI. The CDR3 sequence is CASRGTGEKLFF. The CDR3 region has the DNA TGTGCCAGCAGGGGCACGGGTGAAAAACTGTTTTTT.

This chain uses TRBV19 with TRBJ1-4, with unresolved D. Germline CDR1 LNHDA, CDR2 SQIVND (reference sequence). This CDR3 is 18 amino acids long. Trimming cost V 0 bases and J 4 bases, with 18 bases left between them. CDR3 in amino acids: CASSIDLGGEQHNEKLFF. The CDR3 region has the DNA TGTGCCAGTAGTATAGATCTTGGCGGTGAACAGCATAATGAAAAACTGTTTTTT.

The chain uses TRBV7-8 and TRBJ1-3; the D is unclear. The length of the CDR3 is 16 residues. Germline CDR1 and CDR2: SGHVS and FQNEAQ. V dropped 2 bases and J dropped 0 bases, with 11 bases sitting between them. The CDR3 protein is CASSLRTADSGNTIYF. Here the CDR3 DNA reads TGTGCCAGCAGCTTAAGGACGGCCGACTCTGGAAACACCATATATTTT.